The sequence of this TCR beta chain was determined in a study of blood T cell repertoires in COVID-19. Study context: T cells, B-cell-depleted T cells, or PBMCs provided the cDNA or gDNA that served as material.

Sequencing used immunoSEQ multiplex PCR; TCRdb keeps in-frame clones, though not all of them. The sample lists 650,000 to 800,000 clones, approximately 90% occurring once. V was shortened by 5 bases and J by 5 bases, with 12 bases between the two germline ends. From germline, CDR1 is MNHEY and CDR2 SMNVEV (reference sequence). The CDR3 has 13 amino acids. The gene calls are TRBV27 and TRBJ1-1; D not resolved. The source of this sequence is a woman between 18 and 29 years old with acute or convalescent COVID-19. The source material was peripheral blood. The CDR3 loop is CASSPHLRTEAFF. The CDR3 bases are TGTGCCAGCAGTCCCCACTTGAGGACTGAAGCTTTCTTT.